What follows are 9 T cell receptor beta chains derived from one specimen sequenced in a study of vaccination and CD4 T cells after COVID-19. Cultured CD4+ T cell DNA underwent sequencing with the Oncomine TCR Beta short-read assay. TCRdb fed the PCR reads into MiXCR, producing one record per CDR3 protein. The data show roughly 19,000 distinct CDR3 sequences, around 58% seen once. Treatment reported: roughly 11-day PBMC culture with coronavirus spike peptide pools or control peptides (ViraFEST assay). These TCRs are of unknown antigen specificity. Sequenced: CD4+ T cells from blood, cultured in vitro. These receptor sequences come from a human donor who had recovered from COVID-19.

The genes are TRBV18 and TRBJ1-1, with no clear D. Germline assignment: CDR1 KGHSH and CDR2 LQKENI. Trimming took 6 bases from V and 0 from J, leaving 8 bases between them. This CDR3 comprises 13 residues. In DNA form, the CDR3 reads TGTGCCAGCTCTCCCGGGCTGAACACTGAAGCTTTCTTT. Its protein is CASSPGLNTEAFF. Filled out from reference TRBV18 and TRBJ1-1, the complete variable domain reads NAGVMQNPRHLVRRRGQEARLRCSPMKGHSHVYWYRQLPEEGLKFMVYLQKENIIDESGMPKERFSAEFPKEGPSILRIQQVVRGDSAAYFCASSPGLNTEAFFGQGTRLTVV.

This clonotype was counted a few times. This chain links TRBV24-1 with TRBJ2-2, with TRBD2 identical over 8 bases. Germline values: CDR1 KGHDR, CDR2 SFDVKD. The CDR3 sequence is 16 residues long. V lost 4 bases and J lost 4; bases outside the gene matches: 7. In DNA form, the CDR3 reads TGTGCCACCAGTGACCCGGGGGGGGCCGCCACCGGGGAGCTGTTTTTT. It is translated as CATSDPGGAATGELFF.

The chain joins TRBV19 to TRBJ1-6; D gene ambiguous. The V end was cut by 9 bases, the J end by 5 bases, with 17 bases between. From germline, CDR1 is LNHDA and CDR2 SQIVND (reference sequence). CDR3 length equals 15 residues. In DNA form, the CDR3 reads TGTGCCAGCCGTCGCGTTGACACAGATAATTCACCCCTCCACTTT. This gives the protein CASRRVDTDNSPLHF.

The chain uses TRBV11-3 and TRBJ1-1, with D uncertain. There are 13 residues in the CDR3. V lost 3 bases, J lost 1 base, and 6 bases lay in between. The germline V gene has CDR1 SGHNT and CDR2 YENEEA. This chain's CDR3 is CASSFMENTEAFF. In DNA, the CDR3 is TGTGCCAGCAGCTTTATGGAGAACACTGAAGCTTTCTTT.

CDR3 protein: CASSARETSTDTQYF. The CDR3 DNA sequence: TGTGCCAGCAGCGCACGGGAAACTAGCACAGATACGCAGTATTTT. This chain uses TRBV7-8 with TRBJ2-3; the D gene is possibly TRBD2 (5 bases). The CDR3 length is 15 residues. V dropped 5 bases and J dropped 0 bases, with 12 bases sitting between them. Germline V gene lookup returns CDR1 SGHVS and CDR2 FQNEAQ.

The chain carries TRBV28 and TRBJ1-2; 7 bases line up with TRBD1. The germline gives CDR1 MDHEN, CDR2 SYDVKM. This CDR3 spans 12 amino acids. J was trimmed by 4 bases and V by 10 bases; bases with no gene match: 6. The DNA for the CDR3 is TGTGCCACCGGGACAGATGCCTATGGCTACACCTTC. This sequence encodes CATGTDAYGYTF.

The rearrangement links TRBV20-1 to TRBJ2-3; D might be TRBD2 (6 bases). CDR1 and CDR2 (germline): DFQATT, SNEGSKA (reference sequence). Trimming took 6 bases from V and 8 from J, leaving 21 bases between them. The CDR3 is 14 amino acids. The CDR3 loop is CSAEPGTGGVTQYF. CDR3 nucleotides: TGCAGTGCCGAACCCGGGACTGGCGGTGTTACGCAGTATTTT.

In nucleotides, the CDR3 is TGTGCCAGTAGTATGGCAGGTCAGACAGATACGCAGTATTTT. Translation gives CASSMAGQTDTQYF. This chain joins TRBV19 and TRBJ2-3, with D hard to call. V lost 3 bases and J lost 3, with 10 bases in between. The CDR3 is made up of 14 amino acids. Per the germline V gene, CDR1 is LNHDA and CDR2 is SQIVND (reference sequence).

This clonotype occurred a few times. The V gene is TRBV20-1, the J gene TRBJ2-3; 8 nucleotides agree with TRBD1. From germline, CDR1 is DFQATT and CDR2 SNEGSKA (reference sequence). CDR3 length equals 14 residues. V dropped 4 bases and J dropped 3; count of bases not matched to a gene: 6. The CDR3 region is CSANTGQGTDTQYF. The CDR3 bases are TGCAGTGCTAACACCGGACAGGGAACAGATACGCAGTATTTT.